The T cell receptor beta chain described here comes from a study of blood T cell repertoires in COVID-19. Overall study: T cells, B-cell-depleted T cells, or PBMCs supplied cDNA or gDNA.

With respect to this clone: The junction does not match germline at one end; this may be a read error.

In the original analysis: Nucleated cell number was recorded as an estimate derived from reference gene primer amplification. Measured with immunoSEQ multiplex PCR; TCRdb has only the in-frame clones, and not every one. V and J calls plus clone size are reproduced from that table; the DNA served to infer D and trimming. The sample holds some 170,000 clones, about three quarters seen once. Germline assignment: CDR1 LGHDT and CDR2 YNNKEL (reference sequence). The CDR3 is 17 residues long. The clonotype comes from a man between 65 and 80 years old with acute or convalescent COVID-19. The V call is TRBV3-1 (or the pseudogene TRBV3-2), the J call TRBJ1-3, with a tentative D call TRBD1 (5 bases). The sample comprised peripheral blood. Written as DNA, the CDR3 is TGTACCAGCAGCCGGACACAGCTCCGGGGGTCTGGAAACACCATATATTTT. As protein: CTSSRTQLRGSGNTIYF.